The entry below gives a single TCR beta chain sequence along with its context. The sample belongs to a study of blood T cells in healthy people across ages. Combining a sample-barcoded 5' primer with a J-beta primer mix, a second PCR ran for 7 to 11 cycles. Each CDR3 protein gets one entry after TCRdb re-called the 5' RACE reads with MiXCR. The sample yields over 500,000 distinct CDR3 sequences, roughly a quarter seen once. This CDR3 has 18 amino acids. These data were likewise used in another study, on T cells of mothers and their children. This second study notes: Reverse transcription into cDNA received all extracted RNA, at approximately 1.6 ug per 15 ul.

The chain links TRBV21-1 to TRBJ2-7; the table gives TRBD2 as D, unverified against the DNA. TRBV21-1 is a documented pseudogene. The material sequenced was blood. The source is a boy between 2 and 10 years old in good health. Here the CDR3 reads CASSNQRIASGYPYEQYF. In DNA, the CDR3 is TGTGCCAGCAGCAATCAAAGGATTGCTAGCGGGTACCCCTACGAGCAGTACTTC.